Listed below are T cell receptor beta chains from one sample, sequenced in a study of identical twins. TCRdb independently ran MiXCR on the 5' RACE reads; one entry per CDR3 protein. The table shows around 1.7 million distinct CDR3 sequences, with less than 35% occurring only once. Sequences were obtained from cord blood. The receptors were sampled from a newborn girl in good health. Each CDR3 is given with its conserved first and last residue. A D gene is named only where the DNA matches it firmly. Rows may omit the clone size; those that give it use once, few, many or a size class.

>TRBJ1-5|few|TRBV12-3/TRBV12-4|-
CASSFRDKNQPQHF
TGTGCCAGCAGCTTCCGGGACAAAAATCAGCCCCAGCATTTT
>TRBJ2-4|few|TRBV4-1|TRBD2
CASSPLAGVLWEQYF
TGCGCCAGCAGCCCACTAGCGGGGGTCTTGTGGGAGCAGTACTTC
>TRBJ2-7|few|TRBV2|-
CASRGVPSSYEQYF
TGTGCCAGCAGGGGGGTACCTTCCTCCTACGAGCAGTACTTC
>TRBJ1-5|few|TRBV7-2|-
CASSLGSVQSSPQHF
TGTGCCAGCAGCTTAGGATCGGTGCAATCGTCGCCCCAGCATTTT
>TRBJ2-3|-|TRBV5-4|-
CASSFYRPRSSTDTQYF
TGTGCCAGCAGCTTCTATAGACCCCGTTCTAGCACAGATACGCAGTATTTT
>TRBJ1-1|-|TRBV20-1|-
CSARVQAWGTEAFF
TGCAGTGCTAGAGTCCAGGCGTGGGGCACTGAAGCTTTCTTT
>TRBJ1-4|-|TRBV27|-
CASSWVANERLFF
TGTGCCAGCAGTTGGGTGGCTAATGAAAGACTGTTTTTT
>TRBJ2-1|-|TRBV11-2|-
CASSLRLNYNEQFF
TGTGCCAGCAGCCTAAGACTGAACTACAATGAGCAGTTCTTC
>TRBJ2-4|-|TRBV7-2|-
CASAGVAKNIQYF
TGTGCCAGCGCAGGGGTAGCCAAAAACATTCAGTACTTC
>TRBJ2-1|few|TRBV20-1|-
CSARDRGSSSYNEQFF
TGCAGTGCTAGAGATCGAGGGTCGAGCTCCTACAATGAGCAGTTCTTC
>TRBJ2-3|-|TRBV7-8|-
CASSLRVVGTQYF
TGTGCCAGCAGCTTAAGAGTTGTGGGGACGCAGTATTTT
>TRBJ2-7|-|TRBV29-1|-
CSVGGELYEQYF
TGCAGCGTTGGGGGCGAGCTCTACGAGCAGTACTTC
>TRBJ1-5|-|TRBV19|-
CASSIDPRNSNQPQHF
TGTGCCAGTAGTATAGATCCACGGAATAGCAATCAGCCCCAGCATTTT
>TRBJ2-4|-|TRBV15|TRBD1
CATSRDPGQGENIRYF
TGTGCCACCAGCAGAGATCCCGGACAGGGGGAAAACATTCGGTACTTC
>TRBJ2-7|-|TRBV12-3/TRBV12-4|-
CASSFGTNEQYF
TGTGCCAGCAGTTTTGGCACAAATGAGCAGTACTTC
>TRBJ2-7|once|TRBV3-1|-
CASSQEGRPLDEQYF
TGTGCCAGCAGCCAAGAAGGTAGGCCTCTCGACGAGCAGTACTTC
>TRBJ1-2|-|TRBV19|TRBD1
CASSPGTVLNYGYTF
TGTGCCAGTAGTCCCGGGACAGTCTTAAACTATGGCTACACCTTC
>TRBJ2-5|-|TRBV7-9|-
CASSFLSYNEQYF
TGTGCCAGCAGCTTCCTTTCCTACAATGAGCAGTACTTC
>TRBJ2-3|-|TRBV3-1|-
CASSQDYGTSTDTQYF
TGTGCCAGCAGCCAAGACTACGGAACTAGCACAGATACGCAGTATTTT
>TRBJ2-5|few|TRBV7-8|TRBD1
CASSPGTGAPLRSQYF
TGTGCCAGTAGCCCAGGGACAGGGGCTCCCTTGAGGTCCCAGTACTTC
>TRBJ1-5|-|TRBV12-3/TRBV12-4|-
CASSVSQPQHF
TGTGCCAGCAGTGTAAGTCAGCCCCAGCATTTT
>TRBJ2-2|-|TRBV4-1|-
CASRDYRGEGGELFF
TGCGCCAGCAGAGATTACAGGGGGGAGGGCGGGGAGCTGTTTTTT
>TRBJ2-1|once|TRBV10-2|-
CASSEKGEQFF
TGCGCCAGCAGTGAGAAGGGCGAGCAGTTCTTC
>TRBJ1-4|few|TRBV6-1|-
CASSEGYRILEKLFF
TGTGCCAGCAGTGAAGGGTACAGGATTCTCGAAAAACTGTTTTTT
>TRBJ2-2|-|TRBV28|-
CASETNTGELFF
TGTGCCAGCGAGACAAACACCGGGGAGCTGTTTTTT
>TRBJ1-2|few|TRBV20-1|-
CSAPEDRYGYTF
TGCAGTGCTCCCGAGGACCGCTATGGCTACACCTTC
>TRBJ2-7|-|TRBV27|-
CASSSRGPTYNEQYF
TGTGCCAGCAGTTCCCGCGGGCCGACCTACAATGAGCAGTACTTC
>TRBJ2-4|-|TRBV24-1|-
CATSVGAKNIQYF
TGTGCCACCAGTGTCGGAGCCAAAAACATTCAGTACTTC
>TRBJ2-7|-|TRBV20-1|-
CSTSEGVLLYEQYF
TGCAGTACCTCTGAGGGGGTCCTCCTTTACGAGCAGTACTTC
>TRBJ2-7|-|TRBV7-9|TRBD2
CASSLAFLAGGPPYEQYF
TGTGCCAGCAGCTTAGCCTTCCTAGCGGGAGGGCCCCCCTACGAGCAGTACTTC
>TRBJ2-7|few|TRBV19|TRBD2
CASSTPSGTYYEQYF
TGTGCCAGTAGTACCCCTAGCGGGACCTACTACGAGCAGTACTTC
>TRBJ1-5|many|TRBV7-2|-
CASSLAPGNQPQHF
TGCGCCAGCAGCTTGGCTCCAGGAAATCAGCCCCAGCATTTT
>TRBJ2-7|-|TRBV19|-
CASSITDGQGHEQYF
TGTGCCAGTAGTATAACTGACGGTCAGGGCCACGAGCAGTACTTC
>TRBJ1-2|few|TRBV28|-
CASIAGSNYGYTF
TGTGCCAGCATTGCAGGTTCTAACTATGGCTACACCTTC
>TRBJ2-7|-|TRBV10-3|-
CATKAGAYEHYF
TGTGCCACTAAAGCCGGGGCCTACGAGCACTACTTC
>TRBJ2-1|-|TRBV29-1|-
CSVDSGNEQFF
TGCAGCGTCGATTCCGGGAATGAGCAGTTCTTC
>TRBJ1-6|-|TRBV20-1|TRBD1
CSASRDRDSPLHF
TGCAGTGCTAGCCGGGACAGGGATTCACCCCTCCACTTT
>TRBJ2-7|-|TRBV20-1|TRBD2
CSARSGRIDEQYF
TGCAGTGCGAGGAGCGGGAGGATTGACGAGCAGTACTTC
>TRBJ1-2|few|TRBV6-2/TRBV6-3|-
CASSNRRDRANYGYTF
TGTGCCAGCAGCAACCGCCGGGACCGGGCTAACTATGGCTACACCTTC
>TRBJ2-1|many|TRBV20-1|TRBD2
CSATSGINEQFF
TGCAGTGCTACTAGCGGAATCAATGAGCAGTTCTTC
>TRBJ2-1|-|TRBV19|TRBD2
CASSPYRLAGGPYNEQFF
TGTGCCAGTAGTCCCTACCGACTAGCGGGAGGGCCCTACAATGAGCAGTTCTTC
>TRBJ1-4|-|TRBV10-3|TRBD1
CAISESRQGPATNEKLFF
TGTGCCATCAGTGAGTCCCGACAGGGCCCTGCAACTAATGAAAAACTGTTTTTT
>TRBJ2-3|-|TRBV7-6|-
CASSLVALATSTDTQYF
TGTGCCAGCAGCTTAGTGGCCCTAGCTACTAGCACAGATACGCAGTATTTT
>TRBJ2-5|many|TRBV5-1|-
CASSFKGGLPQETQYF
TGCGCCAGCAGCTTTAAAGGCGGTCTCCCTCAAGAGACCCAGTACTTC
>TRBJ2-1|few|TRBV4-2|TRBD2
CASSQGPGLAASSYNEQFF
TGTGCCAGCAGCCAAGGGCCTGGACTAGCGGCTAGCTCCTACAATGAGCAGTTCTTC
>TRBJ2-6|-|TRBV4-2|-
CASSQDLLGSSGANILTF
TGTGCCAGCAGCCAAGATCTTCTGGGAAGCTCTGGGGCCAACATCCTGACTTTC
>TRBJ1-2|few|TRBV20-1|TRBD1
CSAPTQPGGLNYGYTF
TGCAGTGCTCCAACACAACCAGGGGGGCTGAACTATGGCTACACCTTC